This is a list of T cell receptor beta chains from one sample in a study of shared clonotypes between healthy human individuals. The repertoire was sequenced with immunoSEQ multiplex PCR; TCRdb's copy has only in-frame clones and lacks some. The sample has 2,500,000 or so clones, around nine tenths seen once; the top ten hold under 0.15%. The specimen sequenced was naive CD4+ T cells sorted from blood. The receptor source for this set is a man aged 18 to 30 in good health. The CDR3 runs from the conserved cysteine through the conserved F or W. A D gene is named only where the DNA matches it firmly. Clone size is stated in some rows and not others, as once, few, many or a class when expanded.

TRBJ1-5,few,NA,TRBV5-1,CASSLDSGGNQPQHF,TGCGCCAGCAGCTTGGATTCAGGGGGCAATCAGCCCCAGCATTTT
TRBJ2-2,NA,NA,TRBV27,CASSPQNTGELFF,TGTGCCAGCAGTCCTCAGAACACCGGGGAGCTGTTTTTT
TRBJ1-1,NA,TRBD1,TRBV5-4,CASSLDRGSAEAFF,TGTGCCAGCAGCTTGGACAGGGGTTCGGCTGAAGCTTTCTTT
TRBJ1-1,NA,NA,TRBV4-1,CASSKAGASDTEAFF,TGCGCCAGCAGCAAAGCGGGGGCCTCGGACACTGAAGCTTTCTTT
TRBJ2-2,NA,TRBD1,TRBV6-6,CASSYGTGATGELFF,TGTGCCAGCAGTTACGGGACAGGGGCAACCGGGGAGCTGTTTTTT
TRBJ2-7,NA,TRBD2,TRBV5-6,CASSLLREGRYEQYF,TGTGCCAGCAGCTTGCTTCGGGAGGGCCGCTACGAGCAGTACTTC
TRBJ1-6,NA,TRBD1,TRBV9,CASSSRTGYNSPLHF,TGTGCCAGCAGCTCAAGGACAGGCTATAATTCACCCCTCCACTTT
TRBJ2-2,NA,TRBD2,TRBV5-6,CASSSPGTSPGGELFF,TGTGCCAGCAGCTCGCCGGGGACTAGCCCAGGCGGGGAGCTGTTTTTT
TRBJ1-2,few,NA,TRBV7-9,CASSPPAALGVYGYTF,TGTGCCAGCAGCCCACCTGCCGCTTTGGGGGTCTATGGCTACACCTTC
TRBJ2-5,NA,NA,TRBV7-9,CASSPRSNQETQYF,TGTGCCAGCAGCCCACGGTCCAACCAAGAGACCCAGTACTTC
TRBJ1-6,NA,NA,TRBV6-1,CASRIGFDSPLHF,TGTGCCAGCAGGATAGGGTTCGATTCACCCCTCCACTTT
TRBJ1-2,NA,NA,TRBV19,CASSSQGYGYGYTF,TGTGCCAGTAGTTCCCAGGGGTATGGCTATGGCTACACCTTC
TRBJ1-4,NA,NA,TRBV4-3,CASSQESTYVEKLFF,TGCGCCAGCAGCCAAGAGTCGACCTATGTTGAAAAACTGTTTTTT
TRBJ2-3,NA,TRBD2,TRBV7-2,CASSWTSGSPDTQYF,TGTGCCAGCAGCTGGACTAGCGGGAGTCCAGATACGCAGTATTTT
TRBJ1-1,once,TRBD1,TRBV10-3,CAISESRTGYEAFF,TGTGCCATCAGTGAGTCGAGGACAGGCTATGAAGCTTTCTTT
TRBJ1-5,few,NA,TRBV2,CASSDVNQPQHF,TGTGCCAGCAGTGATGTCAATCAGCCCCAGCATTTT
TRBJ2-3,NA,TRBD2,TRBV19,CASSFPSGGTDTQYF,TGTGCCAGTAGTTTCCCCAGCGGGGGGACAGATACGCAGTATTTT
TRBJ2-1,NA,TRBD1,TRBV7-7,CASSRRQGVGNEQFF,TGTGCTAGCAGCCGTCGACAGGGGGTGGGGAATGAGCAGTTCTTC
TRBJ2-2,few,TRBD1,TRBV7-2,CASTRTGKGSGELFF,TGTGCCAGCACTCGGACAGGAAAGGGGTCCGGGGAGCTGTTTTTT
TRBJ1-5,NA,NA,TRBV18,CASSPPSGIGNQPQHF,TGTGCCAGCTCACCACCATCGGGCATAGGCAATCAGCCCCAGCATTTT
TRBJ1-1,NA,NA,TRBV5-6,CASSPITVNTEAFF,TGTGCCAGCAGCCCCATCACAGTGAACACTGAAGCTTTCTTT
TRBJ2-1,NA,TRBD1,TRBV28,CASTTPPGTGNYNEQFF,TGTGCCAGCACCACCCCCCCCGGGACAGGGAACTACAATGAGCAGTTCTTC
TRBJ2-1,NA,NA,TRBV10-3,CAISRGSGDNEQFF,TGTGCCATCAGCCGGGGGTCCGGCGACAATGAGCAGTTCTTC
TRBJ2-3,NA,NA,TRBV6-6,CASSYLGGTDTQYF,TGTGCCAGCAGTTACTTGGGAGGCACAGATACGCAGTATTTT
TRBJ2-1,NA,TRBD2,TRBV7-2,CASSQRLAGGPDEQFF,TGTGCCAGCAGCCAACGACTAGCGGGAGGGCCGGATGAGCAGTTCTTC
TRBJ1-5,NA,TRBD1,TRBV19,CATTTGSYGSNQPQHF,TGTGCCACCACGACAGGGTCTTATGGCAGCAATCAGCCCCAGCATTTT
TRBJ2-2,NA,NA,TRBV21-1,CASSATGGAGELFF,TGTGCCAGCAGCGCCACGGGAGGCGCCGGGGAGCTGTTTTTT
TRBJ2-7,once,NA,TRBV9,CASSVAGGPYEQYF,TGTGCCAGCAGCGTAGCCGGGGGACCCTACGAGCAGTACTTC
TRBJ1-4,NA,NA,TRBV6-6,CASRQAEKLFF,TGTGCCAGCAGACAAGCTGAAAAACTGTTTTTT
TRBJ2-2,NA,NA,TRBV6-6,CASSSSGELFF,TGTGCCAGCAGTTCCTCCGGGGAGCTGTTTTTT
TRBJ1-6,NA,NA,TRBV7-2,CASSLGQGGSPLHF,TGTGCCAGCAGCTTAGGGCAGGGAGGTTCACCCCTCCACTTT
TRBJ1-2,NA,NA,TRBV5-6,CLRPLYGYTF,TGTCTCAGACCTCTCTATGGCTACACCTTC
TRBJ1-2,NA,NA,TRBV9,CASSVATGVNYGYTF,TGTGCCAGCAGCGTAGCTACCGGTGTGAACTATGGCTACACCTTC
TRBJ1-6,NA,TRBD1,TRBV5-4,CASSQAGQGGSPLHF,TGTGCCAGCAGCCAGGCGGGACAGGGTGGTTCACCCCTCCACTTT
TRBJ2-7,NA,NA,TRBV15,CATSREPAGNYEQYF,TGTGCCACCAGCAGAGAACCGGCAGGGAACTACGAGCAGTACTTC
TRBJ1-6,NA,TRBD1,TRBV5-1,CASSLDRGENNSPLHF,TGCGCCAGCAGCCTGGACAGGGGGGAGAATAATTCACCCCTCCACTTT
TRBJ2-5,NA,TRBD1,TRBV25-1,CASSAPWQGAETQYF,TGTGCCAGCAGTGCCCCTTGGCAGGGGGCAGAGACCCAGTACTTC
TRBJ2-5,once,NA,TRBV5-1,CASSLSPGGGETQYF,TGCGCCAGCAGCTTGAGTCCGGGTGGAGGGGAGACCCAGTACTTC
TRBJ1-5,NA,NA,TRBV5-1,CASSLEGTGDQPQHF,TGCGCCAGCAGCTTGGAGGGCACGGGAGATCAGCCCCAGCATTTT
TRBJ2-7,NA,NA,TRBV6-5,CASSYSAILGIYEQYF,TGTGCCAGCAGTTACTCGGCGATCCTGGGAATCTACGAGCAGTACTTC
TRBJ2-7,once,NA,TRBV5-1,CASSVGDPTYEQYF,TGCGCCAGCAGCGTGGGGGACCCTACCTACGAGCAGTACTTC
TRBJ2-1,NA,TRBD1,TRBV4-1,CASSLGTGSYNEQFF,TGCGCCAGCAGCCTAGGGACAGGTTCCTACAATGAGCAGTTCTTC
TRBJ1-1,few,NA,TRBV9,CASSVLGGEAFF,TGTGCCAGCAGCGTATTAGGGGGAGAAGCTTTCTTT
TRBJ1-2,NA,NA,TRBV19,CASLANYGYTF,TGTGCCAGCCTAGCTAACTATGGCTACACCTTC
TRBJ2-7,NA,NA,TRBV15,CATSRDTLEQYF,TGTGCCACCAGCAGAGATACCCTAGAGCAGTACTTC
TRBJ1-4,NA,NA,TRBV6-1,CASRPLLQLNEKLFF,TGTGCCAGCAGGCCCCTGTTACAGCTTAATGAAAAACTGTTTTTT
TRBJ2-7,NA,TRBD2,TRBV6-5,CASRPGGTYEQYF,TGTGCCAGCAGACCGGGGGGGACCTACGAGCAGTACTTC
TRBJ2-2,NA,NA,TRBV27,CASRGAGSNTGELFF,TGTGCCAGCAGAGGGGCAGGGTCGAACACCGGGGAGCTGTTTTTT
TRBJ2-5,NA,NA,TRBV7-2,CASSLDAGHETQYF,TGTGCCAGCAGCTTAGACGCGGGGCACGAGACCCAGTACTTC
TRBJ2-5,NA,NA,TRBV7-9,CASSLAALGRETQYF,TGTGCCAGCAGCTTAGCCGCTCTGGGAAGGGAGACCCAGTACTTC
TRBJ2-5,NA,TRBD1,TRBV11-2,CASSRDRGWETQYF,TGTGCCAGCAGCCGGGACAGGGGATGGGAGACCCAGTACTTC
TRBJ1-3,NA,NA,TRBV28,CATAPAGEGSGNTIYF,TGTGCCACCGCCCCTGCTGGAGAAGGGTCTGGAAACACCATATATTTT
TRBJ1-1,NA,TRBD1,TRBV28,CASSLAGGRTEAFF,TGTGCCAGCAGTTTGGCAGGGGGAAGGACTGAAGCTTTCTTT